The TCR beta chain described here comes from a study of T-cell reconstitution after alpha-beta-depleted transplantation in children. V lost 7 bases to trimming and J lost 1 base, with 19 bases between them. Per germline, CDR1 MNHEY and CDR2 SMNVEV (reference sequence). The CDR3 covers 16 residues. Unique molecular identifiers were used to barcode this TCRbeta library. From the PCR reads, TCRdb called clonotypes with MiXCR, one entry per CDR3 protein. Of some 590,000 distinct CDR3 sequences detected, roughly 10% appear once; the ten largest clones hold about 4%. This receptor was taken from a human donor who donated a stem cell graft to a child with acute myeloid leukemia. Sequenced material: PBMCs from the stem cell graft donor, taken from the stem cell graft. The V and J genes are TRBV27 and TRBJ1-1; a weak D match, TRBD1 (6 bases). The CDR3 DNA sequence: TGTGCCAGCACCGAATCGAGGGGGGCCAGGAACACTGAAGCTTTCTTT. Amino acid sequence: CASTESRGARNTEAFF.